This T cell receptor beta chain was captured in a study of identical twins. Study-wide findings and caveats: There was more out-of-frame TCR alpha sharing in monozygotic twins than models estimated. These conclusions were based on statistical analysis (cross-sectional, not following the same donors).

In the case of this clonotype: Antigen specificity is unknown.

V dropped 2 bases and J dropped 8 bases, with 7 bases sitting between them. The CDR3 totals 12 residues. Germline CDR1 is WNHNN and CDR2 is SYGVQD (reference sequence). Template switching added a universal primer binding site, and final cDNA carried unique molecular identifiers. Each CDR3 protein is one row after TCRdb ran MiXCR on the 5' RACE reads. The sample has 1.5 million to 2 million distinct CDR3 sequences, less than 40% seen once. The J gene is TRBJ2-1, the V gene TRBV10-1; D not certain. Sequenced sample: cord blood. The TCR sequence derives from a newborn girl in good health. The CDR3 DNA is TGCGCCAGCAGTGAGGCCAGGCATGAGCAGTTCTTC. Translating gives CASSEARHEQFF.